The T cell receptor (beta chain) under discussion was sequenced for a study of T cells in Graves' hyperthyroidism and ophthalmopathy. General study points: Expanded thyroid clonotypes (above 0.001) were mostly also found in blood.

Germline CDR1 and CDR2: MNHEY and SMNVEV (reference sequence). V gave up 7 bases and J gave up 4 bases, with 17 bases separating them. The CDR3 is made up of 15 amino acids. A remark on this clonotype: Its antigen is currently unknown.

RNA transcripts gave rise to amplified TCR beta CDR3 regions. Using the HTBI primer set, a first-round RT-PCR was run on the TCR CDR3. MiXCR, applied by TCRdb to the multiplex PCR reads, yields one record per CDR3 protein. This sample carries roughly 740,000 distinct CDR3 sequences, roughly 15% of them seen once, and the ten largest clones take about 8.4%. The study excluded patients with uncontrolled infection, other autoimmune disease, pregnancy or lactation. Together with thyroid ultrasound, orbital computed tomography, serum thyroxine and TRAb, clinical symptoms were used for diagnoses. The specimen sequenced was blood. The chain uses TRBV27 and TRBJ2-1; tentative D call: TRBD2 (6 bases). The sequence was collected from a man between 18 and 35 years old with Graves' hyperthyroidism. CDR3 DNA sequence: TGTGCCAGCAAACCCTCCGGGGGAGATTACAATGAGCAGTTCTTC. This sequence encodes CASKPSGGDYNEQFF.